This T cell receptor beta chain was captured in a study of OX40 agonist ivuxolimab in advanced cancers. In the study overall: People who had prior anti-PD-1, anti-PD-L1 or anti-CTLA-4 therapy could take part, and roughly 40% had some. A partial response was reached by three patients: one with hepatocellular carcinoma and two with cutaneous melanoma. Whole-study results and caveats: Both blood CD4+ and CD8+ T cells showed clonal growth by week 6 at 0.1 to 3.0 mg/kg.

A remark on this clone: Its antigen is not known.

The CDR3 loop spans 15 amino acids. CDR1 and CDR2 from the germline V gene are LNHDA and SQIVND (reference sequence). The junction had 7 bases not matched to a gene; V was cut back by 8 bases and J by 2 bases. Measured with immunoSEQ multiplex PCR; TCRdb has only the in-frame clones, and not every one. The sample lists about 70,000 clones; approximately 92% were seen once. Specimen: CD4+ or CD8+ T cells sorted from blood, collected in a trial of the OX40 agonist ivuxolimab. The receptor comes from an adult with an advanced solid tumor such as melanoma, head and neck, liver or kidney cancer. The J gene is TRBJ1-5, the V gene TRBV19, with 9 bases matching TRBD1. The CDR3 nucleotides read TGTGCCAGTGGATTACAGGGGGCTGGCAATCAGCCCCAGCATTTT. It codes for CASGLQGAGNQPQHF.